What follows describes a single T cell receptor beta chain. A much more abundant neighbour one base away suggests this may be a read error. This sample stems from a study of tumor-infiltrating lymphocytes in primary liver carcinoma. Whole-study context: Participating patients were men and women between 30 and 69 years old. Tumors were staged T1-T3 N0M0 and measured about 4 to 11 cm across.

The authors made TCR beta cDNA from roughly 480 ng total RNA with a constant-region primer. Slightly modified ARM-PCR with three nested multiplex PCR rounds yielded TCR beta libraries. A C-beta reverse primer and TRBV1-TRBV30 forward primers served in each of the first two PCR rounds, at about 9 cycles apiece. TCRdb re-called the multiplex PCR reads through MiXCR, storing one row per CDR3 protein. Of 47,000 or so distinct CDR3 sequences listed, about 73% are singletons. Without any cell sorting, roughly 18-31 mg of bulk tissue yielded co-extracted RNA and DNA. The CDR3 loop spans 12 amino acids. Looked up from germline, CDR1 is SNHLY and CDR2 is FYNNEI. J lost 9 bases, V lost 10 bases, and 10 bases had no gene match.

Sequenced: liver tumor tissue from sampling region 3. Subset here: tumor region T3, left-lateral pole. The J gene is TRBJ2-5, the V gene TRBV2; 8 bases fit TRBD2. This clonotype was sampled from a man aged 40-55 years with primary liver carcinoma and hepatitis B virus infection. The CDR3 nucleotides read TGTGCCATCAGCGCCGGGGGGGAATCCCAGTACTTC. This gives the protein CAISAGGESQYF.